Given below is one T cell receptor beta chain in context. These data originate in a study of blood T cell repertoires in COVID-19. Study-wide background: Sources were T cells, B-cell-depleted T cells, or PBMCs; the material itself was cDNA or gDNA.

This CDR3 comprises 16 residues. The germline V gene has CDR1 SGHAT and CDR2 FQNNGV. Deletions cut 1 base from V and 1 base from J, with 13 bases between. The table came from immunoSEQ multiplex PCR; TCRdb's copy has only in-frame clones and leaves some out. The sample holds fewer than 200,000 clones, 83% seen once. The sequence came from a woman aged 45-65 years who had recovered from COVID-19. Material: PBMCs or T cells enriched from blood (not recorded which). The chain employs TRBV11-2 and TRBJ2-5, with D possibly TRBD2 on 6 matching bases. This CDR3 reads CASSLGGVGSQETQYF. The CDR3 coding sequence is TGTGCCAGCAGCTTAGGGGGGGTGGGAAGCCAAGAGACCCAGTACTTC.